This entry features one T cell receptor beta chain sequence. A read error may be the cause here, since a much bigger clone is one base away. These data originate in a study of T cells of healthy individuals. CDR3 length: 15 amino acids. V was shortened by 5 bases and J by 10 bases, with 23 bases between the two germline ends. Germline CDR1 and CDR2: SGHAT and FQNNGV. MiXCR, run by TCRdb on the 5' RACE reads, gives a single entry per CDR3 protein. The sample has about 53,000 distinct CDR3 sequences, roughly 14% seen once. The chain combines TRBV11-2 with TRBJ1-2; D is perhaps TRBD1 (6 bases). This receptor was taken from a human donor in good health. The CDR3 spells CASSGTRGLAGDYTF. CDR3 bases: TGTGCCAGCAGCGGTACAAGGGGGTTAGCAGGCGACTACACCTTC.